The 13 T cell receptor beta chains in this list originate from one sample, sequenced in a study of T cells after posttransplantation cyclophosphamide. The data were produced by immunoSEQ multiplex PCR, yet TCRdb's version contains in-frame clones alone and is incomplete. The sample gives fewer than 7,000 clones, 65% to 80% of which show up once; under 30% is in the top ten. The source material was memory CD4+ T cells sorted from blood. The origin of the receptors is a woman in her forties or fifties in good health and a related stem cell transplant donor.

The CDR3 reads CASSEAAGIQETQYF. In DNA, the CDR3 is TGCGCCAGCAGTGAGGCGGCGGGGATCCAAGAGACCCAGTACTTC. V gene TRBV10-2 combines with J gene TRBJ2-5; D perhaps matches TRBD2 (6 bases). V lost 2 bases and J 1 base, leaving 11 bases between the germline ends. Germline lookup yields CDR1 WSHSY and CDR2 SAAADI. The CDR3 extends over 15 amino acids.

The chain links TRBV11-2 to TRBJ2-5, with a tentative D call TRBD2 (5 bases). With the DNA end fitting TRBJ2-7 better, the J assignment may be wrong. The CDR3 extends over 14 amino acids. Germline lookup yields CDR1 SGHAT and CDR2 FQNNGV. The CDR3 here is CASSLNSGYYEQYF. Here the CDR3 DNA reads TGTGCCAGCAGCTTAAACAGCGGCTACTACGAGCAGTACTTC.

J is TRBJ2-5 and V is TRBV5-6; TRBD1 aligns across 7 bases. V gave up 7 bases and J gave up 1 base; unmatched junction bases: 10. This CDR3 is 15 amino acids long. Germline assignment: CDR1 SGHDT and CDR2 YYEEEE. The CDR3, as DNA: TGTGCCAGCGGGGCCGGGACAGCTAGCCAAGAGACCCAGTACTTC. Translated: CASGAGTASQETQYF.

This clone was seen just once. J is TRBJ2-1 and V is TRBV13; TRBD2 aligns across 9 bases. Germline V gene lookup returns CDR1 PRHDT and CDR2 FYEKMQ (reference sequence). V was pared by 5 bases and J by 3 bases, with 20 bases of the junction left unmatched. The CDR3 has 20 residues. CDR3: CASSLRPQLAGDTIYNEQFF. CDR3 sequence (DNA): TGTGCCAGCAGCCTAAGGCCCCAATTAGCGGGAGATACGATCTACAATGAGCAGTTCTTC.

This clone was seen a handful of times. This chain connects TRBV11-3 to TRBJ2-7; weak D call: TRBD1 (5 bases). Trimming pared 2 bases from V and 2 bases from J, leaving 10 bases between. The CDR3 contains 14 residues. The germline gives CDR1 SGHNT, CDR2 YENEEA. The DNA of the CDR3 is TGTGCCAGCAGCTTAAGGGGAAGACCCTACGAGCAGTACTTC. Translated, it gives CASSLRGRPYEQYF.

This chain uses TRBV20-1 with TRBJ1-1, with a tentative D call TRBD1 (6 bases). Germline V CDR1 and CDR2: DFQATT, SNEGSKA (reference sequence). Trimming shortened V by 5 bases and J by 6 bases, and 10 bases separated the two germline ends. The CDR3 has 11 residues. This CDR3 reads CSAGRGPEAFF. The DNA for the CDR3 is TGCAGTGCTGGCAGGGGCCCTGAAGCTTTCTTT.

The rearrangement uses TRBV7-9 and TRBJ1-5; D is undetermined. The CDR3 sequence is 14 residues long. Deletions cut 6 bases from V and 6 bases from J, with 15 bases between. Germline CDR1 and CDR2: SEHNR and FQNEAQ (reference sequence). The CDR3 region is CASSHTPAGQPQHF. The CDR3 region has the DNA TGTGCCAGCAGTCACACCCCGGCGGGTCAGCCCCAGCATTTT.

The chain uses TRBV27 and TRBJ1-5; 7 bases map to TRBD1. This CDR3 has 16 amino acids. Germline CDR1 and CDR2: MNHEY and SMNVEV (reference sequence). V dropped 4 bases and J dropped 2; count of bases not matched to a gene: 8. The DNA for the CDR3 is TGTGCCAGCAGTTCTCAGACAGGGTCCGGCAATCAGCCCCAGCATTTT. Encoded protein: CASSSQTGSGNQPQHF.

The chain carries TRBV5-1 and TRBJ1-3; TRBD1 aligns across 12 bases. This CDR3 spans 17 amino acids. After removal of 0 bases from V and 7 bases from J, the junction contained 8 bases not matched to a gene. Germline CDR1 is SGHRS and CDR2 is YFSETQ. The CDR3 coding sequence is TGCGCCAGCAGCTTGGCCTCTCGGGACAGGGGGCTTAACACCATATATTTT. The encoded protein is CASSLASRDRGLNTIYF.

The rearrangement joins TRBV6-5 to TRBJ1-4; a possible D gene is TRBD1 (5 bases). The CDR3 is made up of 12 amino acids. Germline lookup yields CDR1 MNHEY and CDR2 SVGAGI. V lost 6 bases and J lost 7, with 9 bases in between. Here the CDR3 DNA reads TGTGCCAGCAGGGGGACTTTTGAAAAACTGTTTTTT. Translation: CASRGTFEKLFF.

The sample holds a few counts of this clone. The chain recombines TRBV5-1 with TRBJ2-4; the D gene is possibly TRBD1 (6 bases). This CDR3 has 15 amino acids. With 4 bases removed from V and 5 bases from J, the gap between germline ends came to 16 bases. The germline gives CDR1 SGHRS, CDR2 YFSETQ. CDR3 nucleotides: TGCGCCAGCAGCCCCGAAGGGAGACAGGAAAACATTCAGTACTTC. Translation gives CASSPEGRQENIQYF.

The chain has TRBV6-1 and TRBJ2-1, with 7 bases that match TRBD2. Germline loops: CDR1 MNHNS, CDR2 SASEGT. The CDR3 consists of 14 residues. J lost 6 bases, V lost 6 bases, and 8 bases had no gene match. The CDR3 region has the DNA TGTGCCAGCAGGAGGACTAGTGTGGGCAATGAGCAGTTCTTC. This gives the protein CASRRTSVGNEQFF.

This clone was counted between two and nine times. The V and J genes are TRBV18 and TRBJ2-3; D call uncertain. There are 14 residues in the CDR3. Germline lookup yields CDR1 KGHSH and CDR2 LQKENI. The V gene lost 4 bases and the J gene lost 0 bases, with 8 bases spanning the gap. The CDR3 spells CASSRQASTDTQYF. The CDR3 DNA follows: TGTGCCAGCTCACGGCAGGCGAGCACAGATACGCAGTATTTT.